The present TCR beta chain was sequenced within a study of OX40 agonist ivuxolimab in advanced cancers. Measured with immunoSEQ multiplex PCR; TCRdb has only the in-frame clones, and not every one. The sample records 46,000 or so clones, approximately 86% being singletons. Notes on this clone: As yet, its antigen is unknown.

Study-level findings and limits: Some patients who did not respond also had low normalized T-cell clonal expansion.

The CDR3 is made up of 11 amino acids. The germline V and J ends were trimmed by 0 bases and 9 bases, with 9 bases remaining between them. Germline V gives CDR1 SQVTM, CDR2 ANQGSEA. The sequence was collected from an adult with an advanced solid tumor such as melanoma, head and neck, liver or kidney cancer. The chain carries TRBV29-1 and TRBJ2-7; D gene unclear. The input for sequencing was CD4+ or CD8+ T cells sorted from blood, taken in a trial of the OX40 agonist ivuxolimab. CDR3 protein: CSVEDLGLQYF. Written as DNA, the CDR3 is TGCAGCGTTGAAGATTTGGGATTGCAGTACTTC.